The clone carrying this TCR beta chain has at least ten counts. This record comes from a study of blood T cells in healthy people across ages. Primed by a sample-barcoded 5' primer and a J-beta primer mix, a second PCR proceeded for about 6 to 11 cycles. TCRdb used MiXCR to reprocess the 5' RACE reads, holding one entry per CDR3 protein. The table lists over 600,000 distinct CDR3 sequences, 46% of them singletons. This clonotype was obtained from a man older than 75 in good health. Sequencing was done on a sample of blood.

For the CDR3, the DNA is TGCAGTGCTAAAACTAGCGCTCCCTACGAGCAGTACTTC. Its protein is CSAKTSAPYEQYF. The genes are TRBV20-1 and TRBJ2-7, with TRBD2 identical over 7 bases. This CDR3 has 13 amino acids. J was trimmed by 2 bases and V by 4 bases; bases with no gene match: 5. Germline V lookup: CDR1 DFQATT, CDR2 SNEGSKA (reference sequence).